The text below deals with one T cell receptor beta chain. The germline V gene encodes CDR1 DFQATT and CDR2 SNEGSKA (reference sequence). V shed 3 bases, J shed 12 bases, and the junction held 10 bases outside the gene matches. This CDR3 comprises 14 residues. Each donor supplied roughly 9.1 milliliters of peripheral blood. This sample was included in a study of blood T cells in healthy people across ages. Together with a sample-barcoded 5' primer, a J-beta primer mix was included in a second PCR lasting about 7 to 11 cycles. TCRdb itself ran the 5' RACE reads through MiXCR, one entry per CDR3 protein. The table shows roughly 1.6 million distinct CDR3 sequences, with around 35% occurring only once.

V is TRBV20-1 and J is TRBJ2-1; TRBD2 aligns across 11 bases. The source of this sequence is a woman aged 30 to 39 in good health. Sequenced input: blood. DNA of the CDR3: TGCAGTGCTAGTCGTGGACTAGCGGGTACTTGGCAGTTCTTC. The encoded protein is CSASRGLAGTWQFF.